The 5 T cell receptor beta chains below come from one sample, sequenced in a study of cytomegalovirus exposure and HLA in healthy donors (dated by TCRdb to between 2016 and 2019). The library was obtained by the immunoSEQ multiplex PCR assay. The multiplex PCR relied on a mix of 60 forward primers for TCR Vbeta segments and 13 reverse primers for TCR Jbeta segments. TCRdb carries this immuneACCESS record with in-frame sequences only. Its versions omit some clonotypes, under half of them owing to an unresolved V gene in the studies checked, with the rest unexplained. This sample is represented by under 200,000 clones; roughly 80% of them were singletons. In total, the top ten clones hold about 1.7% of the sample. Sequencing was done on a sample of PBMCs. Every receptor here comes from a young woman in good health and CMV-seronegative.

This sequence joins TRBV9 and TRBJ2-5, with TRBD2 matching 7 bases. This CDR3 region has 15 residues. The junction had 8 bases not matched to a gene; V was cut back by 0 bases and J by 6 bases. Germline CDR1 is SGDLS and CDR2 is YYNGEE. In nucleotides, the CDR3 is TGTGCCAGCAGCGTAGGTATGGGAGGGCCGCAGACCCAGTACTTC. This gives the protein CASSVGMGGPQTQYF.

This clone was observed a few times. This chain joins TRBV27 and TRBJ1-1, with a possible D match to TRBD1 (5 bases). With 5 bases removed from V and 5 bases from J, the gap between germline ends came to 9 bases. Germline CDR1 is MNHEY and CDR2 is SMNVEV (reference sequence). The CDR3 has 12 amino acids. As DNA, the CDR3 is TGTGCCAGCAGTCCGGGGGGGACTGAAGCTTTCTTT. It specifies CASSPGGTEAFF.

The chain recombines TRBV30 with TRBJ2-7; 11 nucleotides agree with TRBD2. Looked up from germline, CDR1 is GTSNPN and CDR2 is SVGIG (reference sequence). V lost 4 bases, J lost 5 bases, and 4 bases stayed unmatched. The CDR3 covers 13 residues. This chain's CDR3 is CAWNPSGRHEQYF. CDR3 DNA: TGTGCCTGGAACCCTAGCGGGAGGCACGAGCAGTACTTC.

This clone was seen once. The chain links TRBV10-3 to TRBJ2-7; 8 nucleotides align to TRBD1. Trimming removed 11 bases from V and 7 bases from J; junction bases left unmatched: 16. The CDR3 contains 14 residues. Per the germline V gene, CDR1 is ENHRY and CDR2 is SYGVKD. The CDR3 loop is CAHHFDRGWSEQYF. CDR3 sequence (DNA): TGTGCCCACCACTTCGACAGGGGTTGGAGTGAGCAGTACTTC.

In DNA, the CDR3 is TGTGCCAGCAGCTTTTCGGCTAGCGGTTCTGGAGAGCAGTACGTC. It encodes CASSFSASGSGEQYV. The chain links TRBV5-6 to TRBJ2-7; the match to TRBD2 covers 7 bases. The V gene end was trimmed by 2 bases and the J gene end by 7 bases; junction bases not matched to a gene: 12. Looked up from germline, CDR1 is SGHDT and CDR2 is YYEEEE. This CDR3 contains 15 residues.